Many counts were recorded for the clone carrying this TCR beta chain. The antigen is undetermined. CDR1 is LNHNV and CDR2 is YYDKDF in the germline V gene (reference sequence). V lost 8 bases, J lost 8 bases, and 5 bases stayed unmatched. The CDR3 loop spans 14 amino acids. The time point here: sample taken at primary tumor resection. TCRdb recomputed calls from the 5' RACE reads with MiXCR, one row per CDR3 protein. The sample has 5,500 to 7,500 distinct CDR3 sequences; more than 10% are singletons. The data belong to a study of spatial heterogeneity in lung cancer. Study-level results: Counts that tracked tumor mutation counts were those of expanded intratumoral alpha and beta TCRs.

The sequence came from a male donor with early-stage non-small cell lung cancer. The chain combines TRBV15 with TRBJ1-6, with 11 bases fitting TRBD1. This sample comprised lung tumor tissue, obtained at surgery. The CDR3 sequence is CATGRTGGDSPLHF. In DNA form, the CDR3 reads TGTGCCACCGGCCGGACAGGGGGCGATTCACCCCTCCACTTT.